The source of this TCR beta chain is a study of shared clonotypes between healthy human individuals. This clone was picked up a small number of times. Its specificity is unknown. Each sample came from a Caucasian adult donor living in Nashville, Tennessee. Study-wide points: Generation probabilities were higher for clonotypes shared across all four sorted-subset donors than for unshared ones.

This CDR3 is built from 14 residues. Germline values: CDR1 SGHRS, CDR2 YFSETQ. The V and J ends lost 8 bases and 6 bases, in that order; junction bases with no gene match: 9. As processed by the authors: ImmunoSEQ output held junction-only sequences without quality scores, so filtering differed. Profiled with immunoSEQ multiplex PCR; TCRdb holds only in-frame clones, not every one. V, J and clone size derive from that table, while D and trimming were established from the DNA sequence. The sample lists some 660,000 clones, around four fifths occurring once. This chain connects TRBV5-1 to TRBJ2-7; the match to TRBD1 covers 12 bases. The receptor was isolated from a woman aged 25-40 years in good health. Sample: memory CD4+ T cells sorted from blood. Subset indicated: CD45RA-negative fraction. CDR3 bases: TGCGCCAGTCACACCGGGACAGGGGGCATCGAGCAGTACTTC. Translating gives CASHTGTGGIEQYF.